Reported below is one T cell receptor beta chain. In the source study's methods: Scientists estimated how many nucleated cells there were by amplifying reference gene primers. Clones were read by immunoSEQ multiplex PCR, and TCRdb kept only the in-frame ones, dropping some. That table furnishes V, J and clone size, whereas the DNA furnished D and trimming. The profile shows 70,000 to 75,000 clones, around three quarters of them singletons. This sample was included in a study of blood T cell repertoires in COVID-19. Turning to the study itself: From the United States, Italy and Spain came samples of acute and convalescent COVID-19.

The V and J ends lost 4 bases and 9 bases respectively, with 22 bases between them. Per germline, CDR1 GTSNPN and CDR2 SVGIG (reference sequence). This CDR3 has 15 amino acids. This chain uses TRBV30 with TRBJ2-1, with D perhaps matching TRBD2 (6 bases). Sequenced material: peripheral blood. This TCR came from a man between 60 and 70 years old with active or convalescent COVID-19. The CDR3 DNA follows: TGTGCCTGGACCCAAACGCGGGGCCGCGTCGGTGAGCAGTTCTTC. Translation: CAWTQTRGRVGEQFF.